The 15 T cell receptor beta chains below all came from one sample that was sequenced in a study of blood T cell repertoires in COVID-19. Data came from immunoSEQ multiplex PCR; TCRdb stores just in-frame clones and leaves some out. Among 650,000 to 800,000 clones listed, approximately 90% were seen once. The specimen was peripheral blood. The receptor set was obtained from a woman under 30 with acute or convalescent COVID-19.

CDR3 sequence reads: CASSLALTTDTQYF. The CDR3 nucleotides read TGTGCCAGCAGCTTAGCGCTAACCACAGATACGCAGTATTTT. The chain is built from TRBV7-8 and TRBJ2-3, with no clear D. V gave up 0 bases and J gave up 2 bases, with 6 bases separating them. Looked up from germline, CDR1 is SGHVS and CDR2 is FQNEAQ. This CDR3 contains 14 residues.

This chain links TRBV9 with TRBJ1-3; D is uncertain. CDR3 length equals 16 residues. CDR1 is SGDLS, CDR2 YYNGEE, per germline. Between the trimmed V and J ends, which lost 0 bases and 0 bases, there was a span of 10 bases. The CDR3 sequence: CASSVGEGNSGNTIYF. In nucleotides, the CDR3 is TGTGCCAGCAGCGTAGGTGAGGGTAACTCTGGAAACACCATATATTTT.

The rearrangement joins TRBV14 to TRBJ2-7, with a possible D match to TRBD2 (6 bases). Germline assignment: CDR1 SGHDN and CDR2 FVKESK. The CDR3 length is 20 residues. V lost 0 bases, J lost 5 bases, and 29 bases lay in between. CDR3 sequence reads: CASSQDRVLAGRSRANEQYF. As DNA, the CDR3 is TGTGCCAGCAGCCAAGATCGAGTACTAGCTGGTCGGTCCAGGGCCAACGAGCAGTACTTC.

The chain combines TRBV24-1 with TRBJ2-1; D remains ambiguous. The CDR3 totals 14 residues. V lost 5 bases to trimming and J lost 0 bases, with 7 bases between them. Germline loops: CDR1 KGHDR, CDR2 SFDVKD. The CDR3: CATSGDTSYNEQFF. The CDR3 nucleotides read TGTGCCACCAGTGGAGACACCTCCTACAATGAGCAGTTCTTC.

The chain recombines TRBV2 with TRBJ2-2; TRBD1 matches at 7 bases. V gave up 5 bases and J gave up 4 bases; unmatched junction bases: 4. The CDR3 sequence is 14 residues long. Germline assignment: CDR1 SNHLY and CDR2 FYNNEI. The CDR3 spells CASSKQGFTGELFF. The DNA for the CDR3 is TGTGCCAGCAGTAAACAGGGGTTCACCGGGGAGCTGTTTTTT.

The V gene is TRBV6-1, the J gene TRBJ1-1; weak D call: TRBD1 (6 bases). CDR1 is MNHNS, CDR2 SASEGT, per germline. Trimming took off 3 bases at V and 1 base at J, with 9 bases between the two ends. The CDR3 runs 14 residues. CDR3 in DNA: TGTGCCAGCAGTGACAGGGGCCAGAACACTGAAGCTTTCTTT. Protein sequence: CASSDRGQNTEAFF.

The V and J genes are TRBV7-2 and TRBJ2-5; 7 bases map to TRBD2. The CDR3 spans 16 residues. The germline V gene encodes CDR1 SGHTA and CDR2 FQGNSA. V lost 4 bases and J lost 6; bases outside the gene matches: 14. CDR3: CASSSPLSGGLKTQYF. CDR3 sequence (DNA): TGTGCCAGCAGCTCCCCTCTTTCGGGAGGACTTAAGACCCAGTACTTC.

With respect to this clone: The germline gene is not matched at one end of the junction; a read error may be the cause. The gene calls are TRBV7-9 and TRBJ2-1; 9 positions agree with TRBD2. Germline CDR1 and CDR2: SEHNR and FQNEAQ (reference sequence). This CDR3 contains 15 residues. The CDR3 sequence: CASSPRVAGDNGQFF. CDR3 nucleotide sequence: TGTGCCAGCAGCCCCCGGGTAGCGGGGGACAATGGGCAGTTCTTC.

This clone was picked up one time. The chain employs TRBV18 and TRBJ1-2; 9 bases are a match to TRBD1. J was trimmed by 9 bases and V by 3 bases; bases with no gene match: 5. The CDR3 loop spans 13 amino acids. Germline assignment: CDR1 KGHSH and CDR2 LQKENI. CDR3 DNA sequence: TGTGCCAGCTCACCCGGGACAGGGCACAGCTACACCTTC. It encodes CASSPGTGHSYTF.

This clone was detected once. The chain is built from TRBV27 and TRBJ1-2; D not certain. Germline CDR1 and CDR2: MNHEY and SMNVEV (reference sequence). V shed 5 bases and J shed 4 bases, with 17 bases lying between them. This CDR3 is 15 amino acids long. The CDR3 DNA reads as TGTGCCAGCAGTCCCCTGCCGCTCATGGCCTATGGCTACACCTTC. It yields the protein CASSPLPLMAYGYTF.

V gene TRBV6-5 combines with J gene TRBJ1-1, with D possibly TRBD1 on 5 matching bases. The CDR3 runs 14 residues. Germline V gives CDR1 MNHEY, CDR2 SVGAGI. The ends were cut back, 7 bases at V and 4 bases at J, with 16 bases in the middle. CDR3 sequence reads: CASTKDRGATEAFF. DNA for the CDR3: TGTGCCAGCACTAAGGACCGTGGGGCCACTGAAGCTTTCTTT.

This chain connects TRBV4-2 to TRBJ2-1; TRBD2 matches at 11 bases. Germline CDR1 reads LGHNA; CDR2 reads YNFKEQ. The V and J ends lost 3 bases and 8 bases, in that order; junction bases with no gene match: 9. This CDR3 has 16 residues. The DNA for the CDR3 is TGTGCCAGCAGCCAGAGAGTAGCGGGGGGGGCGGATGAGCAGTTCTTC. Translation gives CASSQRVAGGADEQFF.

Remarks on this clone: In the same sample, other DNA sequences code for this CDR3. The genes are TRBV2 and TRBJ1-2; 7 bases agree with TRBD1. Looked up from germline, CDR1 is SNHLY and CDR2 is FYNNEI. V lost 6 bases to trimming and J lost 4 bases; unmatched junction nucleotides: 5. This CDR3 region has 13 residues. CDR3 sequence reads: CASSETGPYGYTF. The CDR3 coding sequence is TGTGCCAGCAGCGAGACAGGGCCCTATGGCTACACCTTC.

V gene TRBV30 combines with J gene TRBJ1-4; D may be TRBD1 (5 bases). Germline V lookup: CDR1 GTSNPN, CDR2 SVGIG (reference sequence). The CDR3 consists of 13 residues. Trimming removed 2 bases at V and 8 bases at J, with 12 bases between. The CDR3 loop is CAWSPGVEEKLFF. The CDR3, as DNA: TGTGCCTGGAGTCCGGGGGTTGAGGAAAAACTGTTTTTT.

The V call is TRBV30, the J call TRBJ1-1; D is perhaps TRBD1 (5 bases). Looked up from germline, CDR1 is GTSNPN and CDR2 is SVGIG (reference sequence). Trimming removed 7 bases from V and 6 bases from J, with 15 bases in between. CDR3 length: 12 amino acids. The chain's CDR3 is CASRTFGSEAFF. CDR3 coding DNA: TGTGCCTCACGGACATTCGGCTCTGAAGCTTTCTTT.